This T cell receptor beta chain originates from a study of T-cell memory formation after mild COVID-19. The study, taken as a whole, reports: Cross-reactive memory seemingly joined, as some responding clones were found in pre-infection memory. Mainly in CM and EM were contracting CD4+ clones; CD8+ were in EMRA.

With constant-segment primers, 5'RACE yielded cDNA libraries of TCR alpha and TCR beta that carried sample barcodes and UMIs. TCRdb reprocessed the 5' RACE reads with MiXCR, giving one entry per CDR3 protein. The sample contains about half a million distinct CDR3 sequences, about 20% of which appear only once. Germline CDR1 and CDR2: MGHRA and YSYEKL. This CDR3 has 17 residues. With 4 bases removed from V and 0 bases from J, the gap between germline ends came to 16 bases. This clonotype has more than one count but fewer than ten. Its specificity is unknown. Sequencing was done on a sample of PBMCs or a T cell subset sorted from them (not recorded which). The chain employs TRBV4-1 and TRBJ2-1; no reliable D call. The origin of this receptor is an adult woman who had mild COVID-19 (a few samples of this study predate the infection). Cell type and time point are not known. The CDR3 reads CASSPGMARRSYNEQFF. CDR3 sequence (DNA): TGCGCCAGCAGCCCCGGTATGGCTCGTCGCTCCTACAATGAGCAGTTCTTC.